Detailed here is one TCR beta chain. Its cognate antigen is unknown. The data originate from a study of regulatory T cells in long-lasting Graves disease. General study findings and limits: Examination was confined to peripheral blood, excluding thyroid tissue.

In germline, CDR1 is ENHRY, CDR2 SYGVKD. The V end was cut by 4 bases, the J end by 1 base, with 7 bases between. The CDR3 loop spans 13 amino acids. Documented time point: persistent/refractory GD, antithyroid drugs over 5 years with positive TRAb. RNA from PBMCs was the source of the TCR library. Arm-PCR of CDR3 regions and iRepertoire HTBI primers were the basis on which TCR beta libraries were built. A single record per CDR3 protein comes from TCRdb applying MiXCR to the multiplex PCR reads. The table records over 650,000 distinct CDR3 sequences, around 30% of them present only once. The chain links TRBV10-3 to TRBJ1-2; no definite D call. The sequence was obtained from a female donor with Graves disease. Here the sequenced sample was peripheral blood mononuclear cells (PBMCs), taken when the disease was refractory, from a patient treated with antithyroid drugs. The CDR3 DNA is TGTGCCATCAGTGTTGAGGATAACTATGGCTACACCTTC. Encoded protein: CAISVEDNYGYTF.